This T cell receptor beta chain was obtained from a study of blood T cell repertoires in COVID-19. Libraries were prepared by immunoSEQ multiplex PCR; TCRdb keeps only in-frame clonotypes and omits some of them. The sample holds roughly 250,000 clones, 75% to 90% seen once. The trim removed 7 bases at V and 4 bases at J, leaving 8 bases unmatched. The CDR3 loop spans 15 amino acids. The V gene's germline CDR1 is WNHNN and CDR2 SYGVQD (reference sequence). The chain has TRBV10-1 and TRBJ1-3, with 9 bases fitting TRBD1. The sequence came from a woman between 40 and 50 years old with acute or convalescent COVID-19. Input material: peripheral blood. The CDR3 loop reads CASTQQGAPGNTIYF. The DNA for the CDR3 is TGCGCCAGCACCCAACAGGGGGCGCCCGGAAACACCATATATTTT.